The table lists the clone carrying this TCR beta chain with a few counts. Its target is unknown. This CDR3 has 13 amino acids. Germline CDR1 reads SGHNT; CDR2 reads YYREEE (reference sequence). The V and J ends lost 5 bases and 3 bases, in that order; junction bases with no gene match: 3. This record comes from a study of beta chain features in type 1 diabetes. The isolated RNA, all of it, was reverse transcribed, so expressed TCRB transcripts were what got sequenced. The data were produced by immunoSEQ multiplex PCR, yet TCRdb's version contains in-frame clones alone and is incomplete. The table includes about 710,000 clones, over 12% detected once. Purity exceeded 95% in all sorted populations. The study's findings and limits: Moderate yet significant TCRB CDR3 shortening was seen in Type 1 diabetes patients in all four CD4+ subsets.

The chain is built from TRBV5-4 and TRBJ1-1; TRBD1 matches at 8 bases. The sample consisted of naive CD4+ T cells from blood. This TCR derives from a man younger than 35 with type 1 diabetes. The CDR3 DNA reads as TGTGCCAGCAGAAGACAGGGGTACACTGAAGCTTTCTTT. This sequence encodes CASRRQGYTEAFF.